Each of the 18 T cell receptor beta chains below was sequenced from the same sample in a study of blood T cells in healthy people across ages. With a J-beta primer mix and a sample-barcoded 5' primer, a second PCR ran about 7 to 12 cycles. TCRdb used MiXCR to reprocess the 5' RACE reads, holding one entry per CDR3 protein. The table lists around 580,000 distinct CDR3 sequences, around 48% of them singletons. The specimen sequenced was blood. Receptors were obtained from a man aged 80 or over in good health.

This clonotype was counted many times. The chain recombines TRBV6-6 with TRBJ2-1, with a possible D match to TRBD2 (5 bases). Germline CDR1 MNHNY, CDR2 SVGAGI (reference sequence). CDR3 length: 13 amino acids. V was trimmed by 5 bases and J by 7 bases, leaving 12 bases between them. CDR3 sequence (DNA): TGTGCCAGCAGTGGGAGCCAAGGTAATGAGCAGTTCTTC. Protein product: CASSGSQGNEQFF.

Concerning this clonotype: A much larger clone is a single base away; this may be a read error. The chain joins TRBV6-6 to TRBJ1-5, with D unresolved. CDR1 and CDR2 (germline): MNHNY, SVGAGI (reference sequence). The CDR3 is 13 amino acids. CDR3 sequence reads: CASTESSKQPQHF. CDR3 in DNA: TGTGCCAGCACTGAGAGTAGCAAGCAGCCCCAGCATTTT.

In nucleotides, the CDR3 is TGTGCCAGCAGCCCGCAAACCGGGGAGCTGTTTTTT. This translates into CASSPQTGELFF. The V call is TRBV11-2, the J call TRBJ2-2; D gene ambiguous. Germline assignment: CDR1 SGHAT and CDR2 FQNNGV. The length of the CDR3 is 12 residues. With 5 bases removed from V and 5 bases from J, the gap between germline ends came to 6 bases.

This clonotype was counted a few times. This chain's CDR3 is CAISAPYNSPLHF. In nucleotides, the CDR3 is TGTGCCATCAGTGCCCCATATAATTCACCCCTCCACTTT. The chain employs TRBV10-3 and TRBJ1-6; D is unresolved. Deletions cut 4 bases from V and 4 bases from J, with 5 bases between. Germline V CDR1 and CDR2: ENHRY, SYGVKD. This CDR3 region has 13 residues.

This clonotype has only a few counts. This chain joins TRBV20-1 and TRBJ2-3; 7 bases match TRBD1. The CDR3 spans 15 residues. The V segment lost 3 bases and the J segment 2 bases; nucleotides outside the gene matches: 8. Germline assignment: CDR1 DFQATT and CDR2 SNEGSKA (reference sequence). The DNA of the CDR3 is TGCAGTGCTAGCACGCCGGGACAGAACACAGATACGCAGTATTTT. This encodes CSASTPGQNTDTQYF.

This sequence joins TRBV7-2 and TRBJ1-5; 8 nucleotides align to TRBD1. V shed 5 bases, J shed 1 base, and the junction held 4 bases outside the gene matches. Germline V gives CDR1 SGHTA, CDR2 FQGNSA. The CDR3 covers 15 residues. Here the CDR3 reads CASSTRTGSNQPQHF. The CDR3, as DNA: TGTGCCAGCAGCACCAGGACAGGGAGCAATCAGCCCCAGCATTTT.

The chain is built from TRBV6-6 and TRBJ2-7; the D gene is possibly TRBD1 (6 bases). Germline assignment: CDR1 MNHNY and CDR2 SVGAGI (reference sequence). The CDR3 length is 15 residues. Trimming shortened V by 6 bases and J by 1 base, and 16 bases separated the two germline ends. CDR3 in DNA: TGTGCCAGCAGGTACAGGGTGGATTTATCCTACGAGCAGTACTTC. It encodes CASRYRVDLSYEQYF.

The chain links TRBV27 to TRBJ1-6; D not resolved. Germline CDR1 and CDR2: MNHEY and SMNVEV (reference sequence). Trimming removed 2 bases from V and 5 bases from J, with 10 bases in between. There are 15 residues in the CDR3. The CDR3 spells CASSLVHSDNSPLHF. The CDR3 coding sequence is TGTGCCAGCAGTTTAGTTCATTCGGATAATTCACCCCTCCACTTT.

The sample holds a few counts of this clonotype. V usage is TRBV5-1 and J usage is TRBJ1-2; D is possibly TRBD1 (6 bases). This CDR3 has 14 amino acids. Per germline, CDR1 SGHRS and CDR2 YFSETQ. V lost 4 bases and J 4 bases, leaving 14 bases between the germline ends. This CDR3 is CASSPTTGSYGYTF. CDR3 DNA sequence: TGCGCCAGCAGCCCTACCACAGGGAGCTATGGCTACACCTTC.

This rearrangement joins TRBV3-1 to TRBJ2-1; no definite D call. The germline V gene has CDR1 LGHDT and CDR2 YNNKEL (reference sequence). This CDR3 is 13 amino acids long. Trimming took off 7 bases at V and 6 bases at J, with 13 bases between the two ends. For the CDR3, the DNA is TGTGCCAGCAATTCAAGGGTAGGCAATGAGCAGTTCTTC. Its translation is CASNSRVGNEQFF.

This clonotype occurred a few times. The genes are TRBV7-9 and TRBJ2-3; TRBD2 matches 13 bases. The V and J ends lost 3 bases and 6 bases, in that order; junction bases with no gene match: 9. This CDR3 has 17 residues. Germline V gene data show CDR1 as SEHNR and CDR2 as FQNEAQ (reference sequence). CDR3 amino acids: CASSLAGLAGVSDTQYF. The CDR3 nucleotides are TGTGCCAGCAGCTTGGCAGGACTAGCGGGAGTATCGGATACGCAGTATTTT.

This clonotype was found a few times. This sequence joins TRBV27 and TRBJ2-5, with TRBD2 matching 7 bases. The CDR3 is 14 residues long. The germline V gene has CDR1 MNHEY and CDR2 SMNVEV (reference sequence). V was clipped by 6 bases and J by 1 base; unmatched bases: 5. The CDR3 nucleotides are TGTGCCAGCAGCCCTTGGGGGGGCCAAGAGACCCAGTACTTC. The encoded protein is CASSPWGGQETQYF.

The chain combines TRBV5-1 with TRBJ2-3; D possibly corresponds to TRBD1 (5 bases). There are 14 residues in the CDR3. CDR1 is SGHRS, CDR2 YFSETQ, per germline. V lost 3 bases and J lost 2, with 10 bases in between. DNA for the CDR3: TGCGCCAGCAGCTCACAGGATTACACAGATACGCAGTATTTT. This encodes CASSSQDYTDTQYF.

As concerns this clonotype: A much larger clone sits a single nucleotide away, making a read error possible. The CDR3 here is CASSDRTVADEQYF. Written as DNA, the CDR3 is TGTGCCAGCAGTGACAGGACAGTGGCGGACGAGCAGTACTTC. The chain recombines TRBV6-5 with TRBJ2-7, with D maybe TRBD1 (6 bases). CDR1 and CDR2 (germline): MNHEY, SVGAGI. There are 14 residues in the CDR3. V was cut by 5 bases and J by 5 bases, with 16 bases left in between.

The rearrangement uses TRBV25-1 and TRBJ2-5, with TRBD2 matching 9 bases. CDR3 length: 15 amino acids. After removal of 3 bases from V and 1 base from J, the junction contained 3 bases not matched to a gene. Germline CDR1 reads MGHDK; CDR2 reads SYGVNS. The DNA for the CDR3 is TGTGCCAGCAGTGAGCCTAGCGGGGCCCAAGAGACCCAGTACTTC. It specifies CASSEPSGAQETQYF.

Written as DNA, the CDR3 is TGTGCCAGCAGCGCATACGGAACGGACATACACAATCCTTCTGGAAACACCATATATTTT. The encoded protein is CASSAYGTDIHNPSGNTIYF. This sequence joins TRBV9 and TRBJ1-3, with D maybe TRBD1 (5 bases). The V and J ends lost 3 bases and 1 base respectively, with 26 bases between them. Germline loops: CDR1 SGDLS, CDR2 YYNGEE. This CDR3 spans 20 amino acids.

The chain uses TRBV5-1 and TRBJ2-1, with D perhaps matching TRBD2 (5 bases). CDR1 SGHRS and CDR2 YFSETQ come from the germline V gene. This CDR3 comprises 17 residues. The V and J ends lost 4 bases and 0 bases respectively, with 17 bases between them. For the CDR3, the DNA is TGCGCCAGCAGCCCGGGTAGCGTATCAAGCTCCTACAATGAGCAGTTCTTC. Protein: CASSPGSVSSSYNEQFF.

In this sample, this clonotype turned up once. The gene calls are TRBV7-2 and TRBJ2-2; 10 bases map to TRBD2. Trimming removed 6 bases from V and 5 bases from J; junction bases left unmatched: 3. The CDR3 consists of 14 residues. Germline lookup yields CDR1 SGHTA and CDR2 FQGNSA. The CDR3 DNA sequence: TGTGCCAGCAGTTTTAGCGGGAGGACCGGGGAGCTGTTTTTT. This encodes CASSFSGRTGELFF.